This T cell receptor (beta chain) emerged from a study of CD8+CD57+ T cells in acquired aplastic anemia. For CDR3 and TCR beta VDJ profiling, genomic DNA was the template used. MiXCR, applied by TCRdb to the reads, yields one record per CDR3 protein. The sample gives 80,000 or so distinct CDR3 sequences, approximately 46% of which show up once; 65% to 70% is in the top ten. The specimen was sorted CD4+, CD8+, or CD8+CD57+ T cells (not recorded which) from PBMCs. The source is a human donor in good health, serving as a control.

CDR3 loop: CSARVRLDTQYF. CDR3 in DNA: TGCAGTGCTAGAGTTAGGTTGGATACGCAGTATTTT. The V gene is TRBV20-1, the J gene TRBJ2-3; D is unclear. The CDR3 totals 12 residues. Per germline, CDR1 DFQATT and CDR2 SNEGSKA (reference sequence). Trimming removed 1 base at V and 6 bases at J, with 8 bases between.